What follows are 11 T cell receptor beta chains derived from one specimen sequenced in a study of T cell repertoires in cytomegalovirus infection. From the reads, TCRdb called clonotypes with MiXCR, one entry per CDR3 protein. The sample holds around 100,000 distinct CDR3 sequences, 23% seen once. Specimen: CD8+ T cells from PBMCs. Every receptor here comes from a human donor in good health (CMV status not recorded). Some clones in this sample may be carry-over from other donors' samples.

The chain carries TRBV20-1 and TRBJ2-5, with TRBD2 matching over 13 bases. Losses at the gene ends were 1 base for V and 0 bases for J; bases not matched to a gene: 11. Germline CDR1 is DFQATT and CDR2 is SNEGSKA (reference sequence). The CDR3 totals 19 residues. DNA of the CDR3: TGCAGTGCTAGAGCCGAGGCAACTAGCGGGGGGGTTTACCAAGAGACCCAGTACTTC. It codes for CSARAEATSGGVYQETQYF.

The genes are TRBV7-9 and TRBJ2-5, with 8 nucleotides matching TRBD2. V lost 5 bases and J lost 5; bases outside the gene matches: 10. The CDR3 is made up of 15 amino acids. Looked up from germline, CDR1 is SEHNR and CDR2 is FQNEAQ (reference sequence). The CDR3 here is CASSLQSGGAETQYF. The CDR3 DNA follows: TGTGCCAGCAGCCTCCAATCCGGGGGGGCGGAGACCCAGTACTTC.

The table lists this clonotype with many counts. This chain joins TRBV29-1 and TRBJ2-1, with D uncertain. V dropped 2 bases and J dropped 5 bases, with 10 bases sitting between them. This CDR3 contains 13 residues. Germline V gives CDR1 SQVTM, CDR2 ANQGSEA. The DNA of the CDR3 is TGCAGCGTTGAAAAACAGACTGACAATGAGCAGTTCTTC. The encoded protein is CSVEKQTDNEQFF.

The gene calls are TRBV5-5 and TRBJ2-7; 10 bases line up with TRBD1. The CDR3 sequence is 13 residues long. Germline V lookup: CDR1 SGHKS, CDR2 YYEKEE (reference sequence). V was clipped by 3 bases and J by 4 bases; unmatched bases: 1. The CDR3 is CASSSDRGYEQYF. In DNA, the CDR3 is TGTGCCAGCAGCTCGGACAGGGGGTACGAGCAGTACTTC.

This chain links TRBV6-6 with TRBJ2-1; a possible D gene is TRBD1 (5 bases). Germline V gene data show CDR1 as MNHNY and CDR2 as SVGAGI (reference sequence). CDR3 size: 12 residues. V lost 8 bases and J 1 base, leaving 6 bases between the germline ends. CDR3 coding DNA: TGTGCCAGCGGACAATCCTACAATGAGCAGTTCTTC. Its translation is CASGQSYNEQFF.

The gene calls are TRBV7-2 and TRBJ1-2; 9 bases are shared with TRBD1. J lost 5 bases, V lost 3 bases, and 10 bases had no gene match. The germline CDR1 and CDR2 sequences are SGHTA and FQGNSA. The CDR3 spans 16 residues. The CDR3 nucleotides read TGTGCCAGCAGCTTTCATCCGGGACAGGGCGGGTATGGCTACACCTTC. This encodes CASSFHPGQGGYGYTF.

The rearrangement joins TRBV19 to TRBJ2-1; 9 bases are a match to TRBD1. Germline V gives CDR1 LNHDA, CDR2 SQIVND (reference sequence). There are 15 residues in the CDR3. Trimming at V came to 7 bases and at J to 3 bases, leaving 7 bases not matched to a gene. For the CDR3, the DNA is TGTGCCAGTACCCCGGACAGGGGAATCTACAATGAGCAGTTCTTC. This sequence encodes CASTPDRGIYNEQFF.

This chain uses TRBV5-1 with TRBJ1-2; no firm D call. Trimming pared 3 bases from V and 8 bases from J, leaving 14 bases between. This CDR3 has 13 amino acids. CDR1 and CDR2 from the germline V gene are SGHRS and YFSETQ. The DNA for the CDR3 is TGCGCCAGCAGCTCCCGGATCCCGGAGGGCTACACCTTC. It is translated as CASSSRIPEGYTF.

This clonotype turned up a few times. This chain connects TRBV27 to TRBJ2-1; TRBD2 matches 14 bases. The CDR3 has 16 amino acids. Germline values: CDR1 MNHEY, CDR2 SMNVEV (reference sequence). Unmatched junction bases numbered 10, after V lost 6 bases and J lost 9 bases. The CDR3 protein is CASSSPTSGRAFEQFF. CDR3 DNA: TGTGCCAGCAGCTCCCCGACTAGCGGGAGGGCCTTTGAGCAGTTCTTC.

The V gene is TRBV28, the J gene TRBJ2-7, with a tentative D call TRBD2 (6 bases). The CDR3 has 14 residues. Trimming shortened V by 3 bases and J by 2 bases, and 11 bases separated the two germline ends. Germline CDR1 reads MDHEN; CDR2 reads SYDVKM. The CDR3 DNA follows: TGTGCCAGCAGTTTCACCGGGAGTGCCTACGAGCAGTACTTC. The encoded protein is CASSFTGSAYEQYF.

This clonotype appeared a few times. This chain links TRBV7-4 with TRBJ2-7; TRBD1 aligns across 8 bases. Germline lookup yields CDR1 SGHVT and CDR2 SQSDAQ. This CDR3 has 16 amino acids. The J segment lost 3 bases and the V segment lost 3 bases, leaving 10 bases of the junction unmatched. The CDR3 region has the DNA TGTGCCAGCAGCTTCAGGGGGCGGGACGCGAACTACGAGCAGTACTTC. The encoded protein is CASSFRGRDANYEQYF. The variable domain in full, with the rest retrieved from reference TRBV7-4 and TRBJ2-7, is GAGVSQSPRYKVAKRGRDVALRCDSISGHVTLYWYRQTLGQGSEVLTYSQSDAQRDKSGRPSGRFSAERPERSVSTLKIQRTEQGDSAVYLCASSFRGRDANYEQYFGPGTRLTVT.